This T cell receptor beta chain is drawn from a study of identical twins. TCRdb recomputed calls from the 5' RACE reads with MiXCR, one row per CDR3 protein. The data contain around 650,000 distinct CDR3 sequences, roughly 7.1% of them singletons. Trimming cost V 6 bases and J 0 bases, with 15 bases left between them. The CDR3 consists of 17 residues. Germline V lookup: CDR1 ENHRY, CDR2 SYGVKD. This clonotype was found many times. Its specificity is unknown. Notes on the study in general: The conclusions drew on cross-sectional statistical analysis instead of tracking the same donors.

These data also featured in a second study, about yellow fever vaccine responses in identical twins.

Sequencing used PBMCs. This clonotype originated in a woman in her late teens or twenties in good health. This rearrangement joins TRBV10-3 to TRBJ2-6; D tentatively reads TRBD1 or TRBD2 (5 bases each). This chain's CDR3 is CAISSREGTSGANVLTF. In DNA, the CDR3 is TGTGCCATCAGCTCCAGGGAAGGGACCTCTGGGGCCAACGTCCTGACTTTC.